This T cell receptor (beta chain) came from a study of cytomegalovirus exposure and HLA in healthy donors. Whole-study findings and limits: Association with HLA alleles at 0.05 false discovery rate was found for around 15,000 TCR beta sequences in a later analysis.

With regard to this clone: The antigen remains undetermined.

A multiplex PCR was run with 60 Vbeta primers and 13 Jbeta primers. TCRdb's table, derived via immunoSEQ multiplex PCR, lists solely in-frame clones and lacks some. The sample has some 65,000 clones; approximately 68% are singletons. Germline lookup yields CDR1 SQVTM and CDR2 ANQGSEA. The V gene lost 3 bases and the J gene lost 7 bases, with 10 bases spanning the gap. CDR3 length: 12 residues. This TCR was recovered from a woman younger than 45 in good health and CMV-seronegative. The rearrangement links TRBV29-1 to TRBJ2-1; weak D call: TRBD1 (6 bases). The sequenced material came from PBMCs. This CDR3 is CSVDRGRNEQFF. The CDR3 coding sequence is TGCAGCGTTGACAGGGGAAGAAATGAGCAGTTCTTC.